A single sample is the source of the 13 T cell receptor beta chains below, sequenced in a study of cytomegalovirus exposure and HLA in healthy donors. The PCR was carried out with 60 Vbeta primers and 13 Jbeta primers. TCRdb keeps only in-frame clones here, not all; method: immunoSEQ multiplex PCR. The data contain some 190,000 clones, approximately 84% of them seen just once; the ten biggest clones take up around 1.4%. The sample comprised PBMCs. The source is a girl under 18 in good health and CMV-seropositive.

J is TRBJ1-1 and V is TRBV7-9; D is unclear. This CDR3 region has 13 residues. The germline V gene has CDR1 SEHNR and CDR2 FQNEAQ (reference sequence). V lost 5 bases, J lost 0 bases, and 7 bases lay in between. In nucleotides, the CDR3 is TGTGCCAGCAGCCCGAACATGAACACTGAAGCTTTCTTT. Amino acid sequence: CASSPNMNTEAFF.

The chain links TRBV7-2 to TRBJ1-4, with TRBD1 matching over 8 bases. CDR1 is SGHTA, CDR2 FQGNSA, per germline. This CDR3 has 18 amino acids. Germline trimming cut 2 bases from V and 2 bases from J; bases unmatched to any gene: 10. CDR3: CASSLSGRGRGTNEKLFF. The CDR3 DNA reads as TGTGCCAGCAGCTTATCAGGCAGGGGGCGAGGCACTAATGAAAAACTGTTTTTT. Looking up the rest from reference TRBV7-2 and TRBJ1-4 gives the full variable domain: GAGVSQSPSNKVTEKGKDVELRCDPISGHTALYWYRQSLGQGLEFLIYFQGNSAPDKSGLPSDRFSAERTGGSVSTLTIQRTQQEDSAVYLCASSLSGRGRGTNEKLFFGSGTQLSVL.

The chain combines TRBV7-9 with TRBJ2-3; perhaps TRBD2 as D (5 bases). The germline gives CDR1 SEHNR, CDR2 FQNEAQ (reference sequence). V lost 5 bases to trimming and J lost 7 bases, with 7 bases between them. The CDR3 loop spans 11 amino acids. CDR3 nucleotides: TGTGCCAGCAGCCGGGATTATACGCAGTATTTT. This gives the protein CASSRDYTQYF.

The chain employs TRBV18 and TRBJ2-2; D is undetermined. The CDR3 spans 12 residues. Germline values: CDR1 KGHSH, CDR2 LQKENI. Trimming pared 6 bases from V and 8 bases from J, leaving 10 bases between. The CDR3 sequence is CASSPRDGELFF. DNA of the CDR3: TGTGCCAGCTCGCCTAGAGATGGGGAGCTGTTTTTT.

The chain has TRBV5-1 and TRBJ2-4; TRBD1 matches 11 bases. Germline V gives CDR1 SGHRS, CDR2 YFSETQ. CDR3 length: 14 amino acids. V lost 3 bases, J lost 7 bases, and 3 bases stayed unmatched. The CDR3 loop is CASSSGQGANIQYF. CDR3 nucleotide sequence: TGCGCCAGCAGCTCAGGACAGGGGGCTAACATTCAGTACTTC.

This sequence joins TRBV11-2 and TRBJ2-1; a possible D gene is TRBD1 (5 bases). V was pared by 11 bases and J by 2 bases, with 19 bases between. The germline V gene has CDR1 SGHAT and CDR2 FQNNGV. The CDR3 runs 15 residues. The CDR3 DNA reads TGTGCCGTACTTAGGGGCTCATCAACCTACAATGAGCAGTTCTTC. Protein: CAVLRGSSTYNEQFF.

The rearrangement links TRBV7-3 to TRBJ2-7, with 9 bases identical to TRBD1. V was pared by 5 bases and J by 5 bases, with 10 bases of the junction left unmatched. Germline values: CDR1 SGHTA, CDR2 FQGTGA. CDR3 length: 15 amino acids. CDR3 amino acids: CASSPGTGNQDEQYF. CDR3 coding DNA: TGTGCCAGCAGCCCCGGGACAGGGAACCAGGACGAGCAGTACTTC.

The rearrangement joins TRBV27 to TRBJ1-5; 9 bases are a match to TRBD1. Germline V gives CDR1 MNHEY, CDR2 SMNVEV (reference sequence). This CDR3 contains 14 residues. V lost 6 bases to trimming and J lost 0 bases; unmatched junction nucleotides: 0. CDR3 loop: CASRTGGSNQPQHF. The DNA of the CDR3 is TGTGCCAGCAGGACAGGGGGTAGCAATCAGCCCCAGCATTTT.

This clone is a singleton in its sample. The chain has TRBV6-5 and TRBJ2-7; the D gene is possibly TRBD2 (6 bases). The CDR3 sequence is 14 residues long. CDR1 and CDR2 (germline): MNHEY, SVGAGI. Trimming stripped 4 bases from V and 4 bases from J, with 14 bases between. In DNA form, the CDR3 reads TGTGCCAGCAGTTTGGGGATTGGGGGGTACGAGCAGTACTTC. Protein sequence: CASSLGIGGYEQYF.

The chain has TRBV10-1 and TRBJ1-1; D not certain. The CDR3 runs to 15 residues. Germline V lookup: CDR1 WNHNN, CDR2 SYGVQD (reference sequence). Trimming cost V 0 bases and J 1 base, with 9 bases left between them. CDR3 protein: CASSESSPANTEAFF. CDR3 DNA: TGCGCCAGCAGTGAGTCGAGCCCTGCGAACACTGAAGCTTTCTTT.

The gene calls are TRBV5-1 and TRBJ2-5; 8 bases line up with TRBD2. This CDR3 comprises 15 residues. CDR1 SGHRS and CDR2 YFSETQ come from the germline V gene. Trimming took 1 base from V and 5 from J; bases not matched to a gene: 7. This CDR3 is CASSLLSGTRETQYF. The CDR3 coding sequence is TGCGCCAGCAGCTTGCTTAGCGGGACGAGGGAGACCCAGTACTTC. Drawing the rest from reference TRBV5-1 and TRBJ2-5, the complete variable domain is KAGVTQTPRYLIKTRGQQVTLSCSPISGHRSVSWYQQTPGQGLQFLFEYFSETQRNKGNFPGRFSGRQFSNSRSEMNVSTLELGDSALYLCASSLLSGTRETQYFGPGTRLLVL.

This sequence joins TRBV6-4 and TRBJ2-1; TRBD2 matches 8 bases. This CDR3 has 15 residues. CDR1 MRHNA and CDR2 SNTAGT come from the germline V gene. The V gene end was trimmed by 4 bases and the J gene end by 6 bases; junction bases not matched to a gene: 8. CDR3: CASSGQAGATNEQFF. CDR3 coding DNA: TGTGCCAGCAGTGGTCAAGCGGGAGCCACCAATGAGCAGTTCTTC.

This clone appeared a few times. The chain employs TRBV2 and TRBJ2-7, with 9 positions matching TRBD2. Germline assignment: CDR1 SNHLY and CDR2 FYNNEI. CDR3 size: 15 residues. Germline trimming cut 3 bases from V and 5 bases from J; bases unmatched to any gene: 8. The CDR3 DNA sequence: TGTGCCAGCAGTGAGACGGCTAGCGGGATCCACGAGCAGTACTTC. It encodes CASSETASGIHEQYF.